This T cell receptor (beta chain) was recorded in a study of T cell responses to AZD1222 COVID-19 vaccine. Overall study context: Whether given at about 4 or about 12 weeks, second doses were pooled.

Broader study findings: At study baseline, merely more than 5 AZD1222 recipients were seropositive.

The assay was immunoSEQ multiplex PCR, and TCRdb's table has in-frame clones only and misses some. The sample has about 260,000 clones; 80% to 95% are singletons. Note on this clone: Its cognate antigen is unknown.

The CDR3 is 18 amino acids. CDR1 is MGHRA and CDR2 is YSYEKL in the germline V gene. V trimming: 0 bases; J trimming: 7 bases; junction bases outside the gene matches: 9. This clonotype originated in an adult in good health. Sequencing used peripheral blood, obtained on day 0 of AZD1222 vaccination. This rearrangement joins TRBV4-1 to TRBJ2-1; 13 bases are shared with TRBD2. The CDR3: CASSQDRVGLAGENEQFF. DNA of the CDR3: TGCGCCAGCAGCCAAGACCGAGTCGGACTAGCGGGAGAAAATGAGCAGTTCTTC.